This record looks at one T cell receptor (beta chain) sequence and its context. The antigen is unknown. The data originate from a study of long-term antiretroviral therapy in people with HIV. Study results and limitations: Diversity remained lower than transplant donor controls, even though it increased after ART. Pre-ART clonal expansions dominated every time point's repertoire.

The assay used was immunoSEQ (version v3.0), run at survey level. A target of roughly 40,000-55,000 T-cell genomes per sample was set for sequencing. TCRdb's copy holds only in-frame clones and misses some; the assay was immunoSEQ multiplex PCR. The data contain 25,000 to 35,000 clones, more than 70% of them singletons. With V trimmed by 3 bases and J by 3 bases, 8 bases remained unmatched. Germline CDR1 LNHDA, CDR2 SQIVND (reference sequence). This CDR3 has 15 amino acids. The source is a man younger than 35 with HIV. The chain combines TRBV19 with TRBJ2-7; 7 bases line up with TRBD1. This specimen consisted of unsorted PBMCs, obtained 1.5 years before starting antiretroviral therapy. The CDR3 loop reads CASSILGTDHYEQYF. The CDR3 bases are TGTGCCAGTAGTATTCTCGGGACAGACCACTACGAGCAGTACTTC.